The 32 T cell receptor beta chains presented below share a single source sample, sequenced in a study of Tregs in tolerant kidney transplant recipients. TCRdb's copy holds only in-frame clones and misses some; the assay was immunoSEQ multiplex PCR. The specimen's table records about 23,000 clones. Related graft donors supplied nonmyeloablative bone marrow transplants, and mixed chimerism was transient. The material sequenced was CD4+ T cells from blood (PBMCs), taken 6 months after the transplant. These receptors were obtained from a human patient who received a combined kidney and bone marrow transplant. The graft donor may have contributed some T cells.

Of note for this clone: The CDR3 end is not reached by the read, which stops 3 residues before it; the germline J gene fills it in. The chain is built from TRBV18 and TRBJ1-5; D is uncertain. The V gene's germline CDR1 is KGHSH and CDR2 LQKENI. V lost 3 bases to trimming and J lost 6 bases, with 9 bases between them. There are 13 residues in the CDR3. This chain's CDR3 is CASSPRRGQPQHF. The sequenced part of the CDR3 DNA is TGTGCCAGCTCACCCAGGAGAGGTCAGCCC.

A remark on this clone: The CDR3 end is not reached by the read, which stops 3 residues before it; the germline J gene fills it in. This chain links TRBV19 with TRBJ1-2, with TRBD1 as a possible D gene (6 bases). Trimming left V 10 bases short and J 2 bases short, with 14 bases between. In germline, CDR1 is LNHDA, CDR2 SQIVND (reference sequence). The CDR3 contains 13 residues. The CDR3 region is CATSQTGNYGYTF. CDR3 bases read: TGTGCCACCTCCCAGACAGGAAACTATGGC.

As to this clone: The read ends 3 residues early relative to the CDR3; the germline J gene fills the gap. The chain links TRBV5-1 to TRBJ1-6, with TRBD1 matching 8 bases. The ends lost 0 bases at V and 5 bases at J; junction bases unmatched: 7. Germline loops: CDR1 SGHRS, CDR2 YFSETQ. This CDR3 is built from 17 residues. The part of the CDR3 DNA that was read is TGCGCCAGCAGCTTGGCCCTAGGACAGGGCGATAATTCACCC. It encodes CASSLALGQGDNSP. The entire CDR3 reads CASSLALGQGDNSPLHF.

About this clone: The sequence runs out 3 residues before the end of the CDR3; the remainder is reconstructed from the germline J gene. The V and J genes are TRBV19 and TRBJ2-1; 10 bases fit TRBD2. Germline lookup yields CDR1 LNHDA and CDR2 SQIVND (reference sequence). The CDR3 has 15 residues. The ends lost 3 bases at V and 8 bases at J; junction bases unmatched: 7. CDR3: CASSIERGGPYEQFF. The CDR3 bases that were read are TGTGCCAGTAGTATTGAGCGGGGGGGCCCGTATGAG.

Turning to this clone: The sequenced fragment ends 3 residues before the CDR3 boundary, so the rest is inferred from the germline J gene. The rearrangement uses TRBV4-1 and TRBJ1-2; 12 bases are shared with TRBD1. V lost 7 bases to trimming and J lost 4 bases; unmatched junction nucleotides: 16. The CDR3 runs to 18 residues. Germline V gene sequence: CDR1 MGHRA, CDR2 YSYEKL. CDR3 protein: CASTHPGRGTGGGYGYTF. The sequenced part of the CDR3 DNA is TGCGCCAGCACTCACCCCGGTAGAGGGACAGGGGGCGGCTATGGC.

On this clone: Coverage ceases 3 residues before the CDR3 finishes, and the germline J gene fills in the end. The chain joins TRBV19 to TRBJ1-1; D uncertain. With 2 bases removed from V and 7 bases from J, the gap between germline ends came to 17 bases. The CDR3 covers 15 residues. The germline V gene has CDR1 LNHDA and CDR2 SQIVND (reference sequence). The sequenced part of the CDR3 DNA is TGTGCCAGTAGTATATCCCTAGTAAGCGTGGGTGAA. This translates into CASSISLVSVGE. The whole CDR3 protein is CASSISLVSVGEAFF.

About this clone itself: The read comes to an end 3 residues before the CDR3 does, leaving the germline J gene to fill in the end. This chain joins TRBV5-1 and TRBJ2-5; possible D gene TRBD1, 5 bases. V was shortened by 0 bases and J by 4 bases, with 16 bases between the two germline ends. From germline, CDR1 is SGHRS and CDR2 YFSETQ. The CDR3 spans 16 residues. The part of the CDR3 DNA that was read is TGCGCCAGCAGCTTGGCCGGCAGGGCGCTCGGAGAGACC. Translating gives CASSLAGRALGET. The entire CDR3 reads CASSLAGRALGETQYF.

Points on this clone: The read terminates 3 residues before the CDR3 end, so the remaining end is supplied by the germline J gene. This chain connects TRBV29-1 to TRBJ2-1; TRBD1 aligns across 8 bases. This CDR3 contains 13 residues. The J segment lost 9 bases and the V segment lost 6 bases, leaving 10 bases of the junction unmatched. The germline V gene has CDR1 SQVTM and CDR2 ANQGSEA. CDR3 DNA (partial): TGCAGCGTCGGAGGGACAGGTGGTAGTGAG. As protein: CSVGGTGGSE. The CDR3 in its entirety is CSVGGTGGSEQFF.

As to this clone: Read coverage stops 3 residues before the CDR3 terminus; the germline J gene supplies the remainder. The chain recombines TRBV6-2 or TRBV6-3 with TRBJ1-5; the match to TRBD1 covers 9 bases. V was clipped by 7 bases and J by 4 bases; unmatched bases: 8. Germline V gives CDR1 MNHEY, CDR2 SVGEGT. This CDR3 region has 15 residues. CDR3 residues: CASKRGQGTNQPQHF. Partial CDR3 DNA: TGTGCCAGCAAGAGGGGACAGGGAACGAATCAGCCC.

Comments on this clone: The read ends 3 residues early relative to the CDR3; the germline J gene fills the gap. The chain employs TRBV18 and TRBJ2-3; D may be TRBD1 (5 bases). This CDR3 comprises 15 residues. Per germline, CDR1 KGHSH and CDR2 LQKENI. The V and J ends lost 2 bases and 0 bases respectively, with 9 bases between them. The CDR3 sequence is CASSPGAPSTDTQYF. The DNA read from the CDR3 is TGTGCCAGCTCACCAGGGGCACCTAGCACAGATACG.

Regarding this clone: The DNA ends 3 residues before the CDR3 does, and the rest of the CDR3 is filled in from the germline J gene. V is TRBV6-2 or TRBV6-3 and J is TRBJ2-5; TRBD2 matches at 7 bases. The ends lost 8 bases at V and 5 bases at J; junction bases unmatched: 8. CDR1 is MNHEY and CDR2 is SVGEGT in the germline V gene. The CDR3 totals 13 residues. The sequenced CDR3 bases are TGTGCCAGCGGGAGGACTAGTAAGGAGACC. This codes for CASGRTSKET. The entire CDR3 is CASGRTSKETQYF.

Note on this clone: The CDR3 goes on 3 residues after the read ends, and that part is filled in from the germline J gene. The chain joins TRBV11-2 to TRBJ2-7, with unresolved D. Trimming shortened V by 0 bases and J by 5 bases, and 8 bases separated the two germline ends. CDR3 length: 13 residues. The germline V gene encodes CDR1 SGHAT and CDR2 FQNNGV. CDR3 residues: CASSLDPFDEQYF. Partial CDR3 DNA: TGTGCCAGCAGCTTAGACCCTTTCGACGAG.

Worth noting for this clone: The CDR3 end is not reached by the read, which stops 3 residues before it; the germline J gene fills it in. This chain uses TRBV11-2 with TRBJ2-5; 10 nucleotides match TRBD2. The CDR3 has 15 residues. From germline, CDR1 is SGHAT and CDR2 FQNNGV. With 5 bases clipped from V and 1 base from J, the junction kept 4 bases outside the gene matches. CDR3 sequence reads: CASSARLAGQETQYF. CDR3 DNA (partial): TGTGCCAGCAGCGCCCGACTAGCGGGCCAAGAGACC.

Details on this clone: The missing CDR3 end, 3 residues past where the read stops, is filled in from the germline J gene. J is TRBJ2-7 and V is TRBV7-8; D might be TRBD2 (6 bases). Trimming pared 6 bases from V and 2 bases from J, leaving 11 bases between. The CDR3 consists of 13 residues. Germline CDR1 is SGHVS and CDR2 is FQNEAQ. The DNA read from the CDR3 is TGTGCCAGCAGGACTAGTGGAACCTACGAG. Protein sequence: CASRTSGTYE. The entire CDR3 is CASRTSGTYEQYF.

Judged by frequency, this clone is medium-sized. The read finishes 3 residues shy of the CDR3 end, and the germline J gene is used to complete it. The chain links TRBV7-2 to TRBJ1-4; D ambiguous. Germline lookup yields CDR1 SGHTA and CDR2 FQGNSA. CDR3 length: 15 amino acids. V lost 0 bases to trimming and J lost 0 bases, with 5 bases between them. The CDR3 bases that were read are TGTGCCAGCAGCTTAGCGGCAGCAACTAATGAAAAA. It is translated as CASSLAAATNEK. The whole CDR3 region reads CASSLAAATNEKLFF.

Concerning this clone itself: The CDR3 is cut off 3 residues early in the read; its end comes from the germline J gene. This chain links TRBV29-1 with TRBJ2-3; tentative D call: TRBD1 (6 bases). CDR3 size: 13 residues. Germline V gives CDR1 SQVTM, CDR2 ANQGSEA. The germline V and J ends were trimmed by 7 bases and 1 base, with 12 bases remaining between them. This CDR3 reads CSARRQGTDTQYF. The part of the CDR3 DNA that was read is TGCAGCGCACGCCGACAGGGCACAGATACG.

For this clone: Read sequence stops 3 residues before the CDR3 end, and the germline J gene provides the missing end. V usage is TRBV12-5 and J usage is TRBJ2-5; 9 bases are shared with TRBD2. From germline, CDR1 is LGHNT and CDR2 FRNRAP. V trimming: 6 bases; J trimming: 4 bases; junction bases outside the gene matches: 12. The CDR3 runs 16 residues. The chain's CDR3 is CASGPPVAGAVETQYF. CDR3 DNA, as far as it was read: TGTGCTAGTGGCCCCCCCGTAGCGGGAGCAGTAGAGACC. Full variable domain (remainder filled in from reference TRBV12-5 and TRBJ2-5): DARVTQTPRHKVTEMGQEVTMRCQPILGHNTVFWYRQTMMQGLELLAYFRNRAPLDDSGMPKDRFSAEMPDATLATLKIQPSEPRDSAVYFCASGPPVAGAVETQYFGPGTRLLVL.

Concerning this clone itself: The DNA ends 3 residues before the CDR3 does, and the rest of the CDR3 is filled in from the germline J gene. The rearrangement uses TRBV20-1 and TRBJ2-7; 11 nucleotides align to TRBD1. V dropped 6 bases and J dropped 6; count of bases not matched to a gene: 13. Germline V gene lookup returns CDR1 DFQATT and CDR2 SNEGSKA (reference sequence). The CDR3 has 15 residues. The CDR3 spells CSARTGGSVSGEQYF. The DNA read from the CDR3 is TGCAGTGCCCGGACAGGGGGCTCTGTTTCTGGCGAG.

A remark on this clone: The read finishes 3 residues shy of the CDR3 end, and the germline J gene is used to complete it. The rearrangement links TRBV11-2 to TRBJ1-1; the D gene is possibly TRBD1 (6 bases). From germline, CDR1 is SGHAT and CDR2 FQNNGV. This CDR3 is built from 14 residues. V gave up 1 base and J gave up 4 bases, with 10 bases separating them. CDR3 residues: CASSLAWGLTEAFF. CDR3 bases read: TGTGCCAGCAGCTTAGCATGGGGGCTCACTGAA. The entire variable domain, with the rest obtained from reference TRBV11-2 and TRBJ1-1, is as follows: EAGVAQSPRYKIIEKRQSVAFWCNPISGHATLYWYQQILGQGPKLLIQFQNNGVVDDSQLPKDRFSAERLKGVDSTLKIQPAKLEDSAVYLCASSLAWGLTEAFFGQGTRLTVV.

This chain's CDR3 is CASSLGVRQETQYF. The DNA read from the CDR3 is TGTGCCAGCAGCTTGGGCGTCAGGCAAGAGACC. J is TRBJ2-5 and V is TRBV7-7; D call uncertain. The CDR3 end is not reached by the read, which stops 3 residues before it; the germline J gene fills it in. V gave up 3 bases and J gave up 2 bases, with 10 bases separating them. CDR1 and CDR2 from the germline V gene are SSHAT and FNYEAQ (reference sequence). The CDR3 consists of 14 residues.

About this clone: Other DNA sequences in the same sample also yield this CDR3. The sequenced CDR3 bases are TGCGCCAGCATGGAACATACTACGAACACCGGGGAG. It is translated as CASMEHTTNTGE. The CDR3 in full is CASMEHTTNTGELFF. The J gene is TRBJ2-2, the V gene TRBV10-1; no definite D call. The read stops 3 residues short of the end of the CDR3; the missing end is completed from the germline J gene. Trimming took off 7 bases at V and 0 bases at J, with 12 bases between the two ends. The CDR3 is made up of 15 amino acids. The V gene's germline CDR1 is WNHNN and CDR2 SYGVQD (reference sequence).

CDR3 region: CASSIGGRGSYEQYF. Incomplete CDR3 DNA: TGTGCCAGTAGTATAGGCGGGAGAGGGTCCTACGAG. This chain connects TRBV19 to TRBJ2-7; 7 bases are shared with TRBD2. The read stops 3 residues short of the end of the CDR3; the missing end is completed from the germline J gene. This CDR3 has 15 amino acids. Trimming cost V 1 base and J 1 base; bases outside gene matches: 4. The V gene's germline CDR1 is LNHDA and CDR2 SQIVND (reference sequence).

To note about this clone: The CDR3 extends 3 residues past the end of the read, so its final part is completed from the germline J gene. This sequence joins TRBV19 and TRBJ1-5; weak D call: TRBD1 (6 bases). The CDR3 is 16 amino acids. The V gene lost 5 bases and the J gene lost 2 bases, with 16 bases spanning the gap. Germline values: CDR1 LNHDA, CDR2 SQIVND (reference sequence). This CDR3 reads CASSLQGVRGNQPQHF. The sequenced CDR3 bases are TGTGCCAGTAGTCTACAGGGTGTCAGAGGCAATCAGCCC.

In the case of this clone: The read ends 3 residues shy of where the CDR3 ends; the end is completed using the germline J gene. V gene TRBV7-6 combines with J gene TRBJ2-5; D not resolved. This CDR3 has 13 amino acids. V was trimmed by 3 bases and J by 1 base, leaving 6 bases between them. The germline V gene has CDR1 SGHVS and CDR2 FNYEAQ. CDR3 DNA, as far as it was read: TGTGCCAGCAGCTTGTTCATCCAAGAGACC. It specifies CASSLFIQET. The entire CDR3 reads CASSLFIQETQYF.

As for this clone: The read ends 3 residues before the CDR3 terminus; that terminus is restored from the germline J gene. This chain joins TRBV5-5 and TRBJ2-3, with a possible D match to TRBD2 (5 bases). The length of the CDR3 is 14 residues. Trimming stripped 2 bases from V and 2 bases from J, with 9 bases between. Germline CDR1 SGHKS, CDR2 YYEKEE (reference sequence). CDR3 DNA, as far as it was read: TGTGCCAGCAGCTTCGACTACCTCACAGATACG. This gives the protein CASSFDYLTDT. The full CDR3 is CASSFDYLTDTQYF.

As to this clone: The read ends 3 residues early relative to the CDR3; the germline J gene fills the gap. The V and J genes are TRBV19 and TRBJ1-1; D is ambiguous. V lost 4 bases to trimming and J lost 1 base, with 7 bases between them. CDR3 size: 13 residues. The germline gives CDR1 LNHDA, CDR2 SQIVND (reference sequence). CDR3 bases read: TGTGCCAGTAGTAGAACACGGAACACTGAA. It yields the protein CASSRTRNTE. The CDR3 in full is CASSRTRNTEAFF.

Worth noting for this clone: With the read ending 3 residues before the CDR3 end, the germline J gene is used to fill in that end. The chain links TRBV30 to TRBJ1-1, with 9 positions matching TRBD1. The ends lost 2 bases at V and 7 bases at J; junction bases unmatched: 8. The length of the CDR3 is 14 residues. Per the germline V gene, CDR1 is GTSNPN and CDR2 is SVGIG (reference sequence). The CDR3 region is CAWSPTGGLREAFF. Incomplete CDR3 DNA: TGTGCCTGGAGTCCTACAGGGGGCCTACGTGAA.

CDR3 sequence: CASSAQPTDTQYF. The CDR3 bases that were read are TGTGCCAGCAGTGCACAGCCCACAGATACG. The chain joins TRBV2 to TRBJ2-3; D gene ambiguous. The read gets to within 3 residues of the CDR3 end, and the germline J gene fills in the rest. The length of the CDR3 is 13 residues. Germline V lookup: CDR1 SNHLY, CDR2 FYNNEI. V was pared by 4 bases and J by 2 bases, with 7 bases between. Based on the CDR3 plus reference TRBV2 and TRBJ2-3, the full variable domain is EPEVTQTPSHQVTQMGQEVILRCVPISNHLYFYWYRQILGQKVEFLVSFYNNEISEKSEIFDDQFSVERPDGSNFTLKIRSTKLEDSAMYFCASSAQPTDTQYFGPGTRLTVL.

In regard to this clone: The CDR3 extends 3 residues past the end of the read, so its final part is completed from the germline J gene. V and J are TRBV7-2 and TRBJ1-6, with TRBD1 matching 9 bases. CDR1 is SGHTA, CDR2 FQGNSA, per germline. The CDR3 extends over 13 amino acids. Trimming took 6 bases from V and 9 from J; bases not matched to a gene: 3. The CDR3 spells CASRGQGGSPLHF. The sequenced part of the CDR3 DNA is TGTGCCAGCAGGGGACAGGGAGGTTCACCC.

As regards this clone: The read finishes 3 residues shy of the CDR3 end, and the germline J gene is used to complete it. The V call is TRBV19, the J call TRBJ2-5; 10 bases map to TRBD1. Germline V CDR1 and CDR2: LNHDA, SQIVND (reference sequence). The CDR3 sequence is 15 residues long. The V segment lost 5 bases and the J segment 4 bases; nucleotides outside the gene matches: 7. CDR3 sequence reads: CASSGDRGRRETQYF. The CDR3 bases that were read are TGTGCCAGTAGTGGAGACAGGGGGCGCCGAGAGACC.

Concerning this clone itself: From the germline J gene comes the end of the CDR3, since the read stops 3 residues before it. The chain couples TRBV20-1 to TRBJ2-5; TRBD2 agrees at 9 bases. V shed 6 bases and J 5 bases; nucleotides not matched to a gene: 4. The germline V gene encodes CDR1 DFQATT and CDR2 SNEGSKA (reference sequence). This CDR3 has 12 residues. The sequenced part of the CDR3 DNA is TGCAGTGCCAAGAGCGGGGGGGAGACC. Residues: CSAKSGGET. The entire CDR3 protein reads CSAKSGGETQYF.

On this clone: Sequencing ends 3 residues short of the CDR3 end; the germline J gene provides the rest. V gene TRBV29-1 combines with J gene TRBJ2-7, with 11 bases identical to TRBD2. Germline V gene sequence: CDR1 SQVTM, CDR2 ANQGSEA. The CDR3 totals 16 residues. J gave up 5 bases and V 6 bases, and 15 bases lay outside the gene matches. The covered CDR3 bases are TGCAGCGTGGGGGGGCTAGCGGGAGGCAGTATCGACGAG. Translation: CSVGGLAGGSIDE. The whole CDR3 reads CSVGGLAGGSIDEQYF.